These 5 T cell receptor beta chains share one sample of origin, sequenced in a study of blood T cell repertoires in COVID-19. Only in-frame clones appear in the TCRdb table, and some are missing; sequencing was by immunoSEQ multiplex PCR. Here the sample spans approximately 260,000 clones, 82% being singletons. Source material: peripheral blood. Receptors originate from a woman between 55 and 75 years old with active or convalescent COVID-19.

This clone appeared a single time. This chain uses TRBV9 with TRBJ2-1; 9 nucleotides line up with TRBD1. V shed 2 bases, J shed 7 bases, and the junction held 7 bases outside the gene matches. Germline V gives CDR1 SGDLS, CDR2 YYNGEE. This CDR3 contains 15 residues. DNA of the CDR3: TGTGCCAGCAGCGTGAGGGGGGACAGGGATAATGAGCAGTTCTTC. Translation: CASSVRGDRDNEQFF.

The V gene is TRBV7-9, the J gene TRBJ2-5, with 8 bases aligning to TRBD2. Losses at the gene ends were 5 bases for V and 5 bases for J; bases not matched to a gene: 19. This CDR3 contains 18 residues. The V gene's germline CDR1 is SEHNR and CDR2 FQNEAQ (reference sequence). CDR3 nucleotides: TGTGCCAGCAGCGTAGAGCTCGTATCAGCGGGGGTGGGTGAGACCCAGTACTTC. It codes for CASSVELVSAGVGETQYF.

V is TRBV10-3 and J is TRBJ1-2; 8 bases are a match to TRBD1. J lost 4 bases, V lost 10 bases, and 5 bases had no gene match. Per germline, CDR1 ENHRY and CDR2 SYGVKD. The CDR3 consists of 12 residues. CDR3 region: CASRTGTYGYTF. In DNA form, the CDR3 reads TGTGCCAGTAGGACAGGGACCTATGGCTACACCTTC.

The CDR3 region has the DNA TGTGCCAGAAGGGGGGAGGGGGGATTTGGAAACATTCAGTACTTC. This codes for CARRGEGGFGNIQYF. This rearrangement joins TRBV6-5 to TRBJ2-4, with D maybe TRBD2 (7 bases). The CDR3 totals 15 residues. Trimming took 9 bases from V and 6 from J, leaving 21 bases between them. Germline CDR1 is MNHEY and CDR2 is SVGAGI.

This sequence joins TRBV5-5 and TRBJ1-2; 7 positions match TRBD1. This CDR3 is 13 amino acids long. Germline CDR1 SGHKS, CDR2 YYEKEE (reference sequence). J was trimmed by 8 bases and V by 4 bases; bases with no gene match: 8. CDR3 coding DNA: TGTGCCAGCAGCCCCACAGGGGCTCTAGGCTACACCTTC. This encodes CASSPTGALGYTF.